This TCR beta chain was obtained from a study of graft-versus-host responses after intestinal transplantation. CDR3 length: 13 residues. V lost 5 bases and J 3 bases, leaving 10 bases between the germline ends. Germline V gene lookup returns CDR1 KGHSH and CDR2 LQKENI. As concerns this clone: No antigen is known for it.

Using immunoSEQ multiplex PCR, the repertoire was profiled, and TCRdb retains in-frame clones only, with some absent. The repertoire holds some 86,000 clones, less than 90% seen once, with approximately 0.3% in the top ten. This chain joins TRBV18 and TRBJ2-5, with a tentative D call TRBD1 (6 bases). The source was unstimulated CD4+ T cells sorted from spleen or lymph node cells, collected before transplant. This clonotype originated in a human donor who was the organ donor for an intestinal transplant. CDR3 protein: CASSSRTEETQYF. In nucleotides, the CDR3 is TGTGCCAGCTCATCCCGGACAGAAGAGACCCAGTACTTC.